This paragraph covers one T cell receptor (beta chain) sequence. These data come from a study of blood T cell repertoires in COVID-19. Only in-frame clones appear in the TCRdb table, and some are missing; sequencing was by immunoSEQ multiplex PCR. The sample records approximately 52,000 clones, 90% being singletons. With 4 bases clipped from V and 6 bases from J, the junction kept 5 bases outside the gene matches. The CDR3 contains 15 residues. Germline CDR1 reads MRHNA; CDR2 reads SNTAGT. The rearrangement uses TRBV6-4 and TRBJ2-1; TRBD2 matches at 11 bases. The sequencing sample was made of peripheral blood. The receptor was isolated from a human donor in a cohort sampled during active COVID-19. CDR3 coding DNA: TGTGCCAGCAGTGTTGATAGCGGGAGGGCCAATGAGCAGTTCTTC. Its translation is CASSVDSGRANEQFF.